Listed here are 18 T cell receptor beta chains from one sample, sequenced in a study of blood T cell repertoires in COVID-19. TCRdb's table, derived via immunoSEQ multiplex PCR, lists solely in-frame clones and lacks some. Of approximately 380,000 clones listed, roughly 85% are singletons. The specimen sequenced was peripheral blood. All receptors derive from a woman in her late teens or twenties with acute or convalescent COVID-19.

The genes are TRBV14 and TRBJ2-1; D is possibly TRBD1 (8 bases). The CDR3 covers 14 residues. Germline CDR1 is SGHDN and CDR2 is FVKESK. V dropped 4 bases and J dropped 7 bases, with 14 bases sitting between them. The chain's CDR3 is CASSRVQGGNEQFF. CDR3 bases: TGTGCCAGCAGCCGGGTACAGGGGGGGAATGAGCAGTTCTTC.

The V gene is TRBV4-1, the J gene TRBJ1-1; a possible D gene is TRBD1 (5 bases). Germline V CDR1 and CDR2: MGHRA, YSYEKL. The CDR3 consists of 14 residues. The V end was cut by 0 bases, the J end by 4 bases, with 9 bases between. The CDR3 nucleotides are TGCGCCAGCAGCCAAGAGGGGGGGATCACTGAAGCTTTCTTT. Encoded protein: CASSQEGGITEAFF.

This chain connects TRBV24-1 to TRBJ1-3; 7 bases fit TRBD1. The CDR3 length is 17 residues. The junction had 11 bases not matched to a gene; V was cut back by 7 bases and J by 0 bases. The germline V gene encodes CDR1 KGHDR and CDR2 SFDVKD. In DNA form, the CDR3 reads TGTGCCACCAGCACCCATTGGGACAGCCACTCTGGAAACACCATATATTTT. Its protein product is CATSTHWDSHSGNTIYF.

The rearrangement uses TRBV18 and TRBJ1-1; D gene unclear. The V end was cut by 8 bases, the J end by 0 bases, with 7 bases between. Germline assignment: CDR1 KGHSH and CDR2 LQKENI. This CDR3 has 12 amino acids. Written as DNA, the CDR3 is TGTGCCAGCGCGTATATGAACACTGAAGCTTTCTTT. Its protein is CASAYMNTEAFF.

This chain connects TRBV7-2 to TRBJ1-5; weak D call: TRBD1 (6 bases). Germline CDR1 SGHTA, CDR2 FQGNSA. V lost 5 bases, J lost 5 bases, and 13 bases lay in between. This CDR3 has 14 amino acids. The CDR3 bases are TGTGCCAGCAGCCCCCGACAGGCGGATCAGCCCCAGCATTTT. Amino acid sequence: CASSPRQADQPQHF.

V is TRBV4-2 and J is TRBJ2-6, with D perhaps TRBD2 (6 bases). V was shortened by 4 bases and J by 2 bases, with 9 bases between the two germline ends. Germline loops: CDR1 LGHNA, CDR2 YNFKEQ. This CDR3 contains 15 residues. The CDR3 reads CASSLGGAGANVLTF. CDR3 coding DNA: TGTGCCAGCAGCCTGGGAGGAGCTGGGGCCAACGTCCTGACTTTC.

The chain joins TRBV5-4 to TRBJ1-4, with D possibly being TRBD1 (5 bases). The V gene lost 4 bases and the J gene lost 6 bases, with 16 bases spanning the gap. The CDR3 extends over 15 amino acids. CDR1 and CDR2 from the germline V gene are SGHNT and YYREEE (reference sequence). CDR3 DNA sequence: TGTGCCAGCAGCCTCAGGGATGAGAAGTATGAAAAACTGTTTTTT. Protein product: CASSLRDEKYEKLFF. Full variable domain (outside the CDR3, taken from reference TRBV5-4 and TRBJ1-4): ETGVTQSPTHLIKTRGQQVTLRCSSQSGHNTVSWYQQALGQGPQFIFQYYREEENGRGNFPPRFSGLQFPNYSSELNVNALELDDSALYLCASSLRDEKYEKLFFGSGTQLSVL.

The chain is built from TRBV19 and TRBJ2-1; D possibly corresponds to TRBD2 (6 bases). The CDR3 consists of 15 residues. Germline V lookup: CDR1 LNHDA, CDR2 SQIVND (reference sequence). Trimming shortened V by 3 bases and J by 0 bases, and 9 bases separated the two germline ends. This CDR3 reads CASSIRRGSYNEQFF. DNA for the CDR3: TGTGCCAGTAGTATTCGGCGGGGCTCCTACAATGAGCAGTTCTTC.

The V call is TRBV7-9, the J call TRBJ1-6; possibly TRBD1 for D (6 bases). Germline V gene data show CDR1 as SEHNR and CDR2 as FQNEAQ (reference sequence). Trimming took 4 bases from V and 7 from J, leaving 14 bases between them. The CDR3 length is 15 residues. The CDR3 bases are TGTGCCAGCAGCTCTTCAGGGGTCTCGAATTCACCCCTCCACTTT. It specifies CASSSSGVSNSPLHF.

The J gene is TRBJ2-3, the V gene TRBV5-4; a possible D gene is TRBD1 (6 bases). The V end lost 3 bases, the J end lost 4 bases, and 15 bases lay between the germline ends. Germline V gene sequence: CDR1 SGHNT, CDR2 YYREEE (reference sequence). The CDR3 totals 15 residues. CDR3 DNA: TGTGCCAGCAGCTCCAAGGACAGTCCTCCAGATACGCAGTATTTT. Translation: CASSSKDSPPDTQYF.

J is TRBJ1-1 and V is TRBV2; 11 bases map to TRBD1. Germline-derived CDR1 and CDR2 are SNHLY and FYNNEI. Trimming cost V 4 bases and J 0 bases; bases outside gene matches: 13. This CDR3 comprises 19 residues. Written as DNA, the CDR3 is TGTGCCAGCAGTGCGGACAGGGGGCGGTGGCCCGATATGAACACTGAAGCTTTCTTT. Translating gives CASSADRGRWPDMNTEAFF.

The chain combines TRBV19 with TRBJ1-5, with TRBD1 matching 7 bases. Germline V gene lookup returns CDR1 LNHDA and CDR2 SQIVND (reference sequence). V dropped 5 bases and J dropped 0; count of bases not matched to a gene: 7. This CDR3 contains 16 residues. CDR3 bases: TGTGCCAGTAGTCCCAGACAGGGTATTAGCAATCAGCCCCAGCATTTT. Translating gives CASSPRQGISNQPQHF. The full variable domain, its missing parts supplied by reference TRBV19 and TRBJ1-5, is DGGITQSPKYLFRKEGQNVTLSCEQNLNHDAMYWYRQDPGQGLRLIYYSQIVNDFQKGDIAEGYSVSREKKESFPLTVTSAQKNPTAFYLCASSPRQGISNQPQHFGDGTRLSIL.

The rearrangement joins TRBV6-5 to TRBJ1-4; no clear D. Trimming left V 7 bases short and J 0 bases short, with 12 bases between. This CDR3 is 15 amino acids long. Germline assignment: CDR1 MNHEY and CDR2 SVGAGI. The CDR3 DNA reads TGTGCCAGCACCACCTTGGCTGCAACTAATGAAAAACTGTTTTTT. Translation gives CASTTLAATNEKLFF.

V gene TRBV19 combines with J gene TRBJ1-5; possible D gene TRBD1, 6 bases. Looked up from germline, CDR1 is LNHDA and CDR2 is SQIVND (reference sequence). The CDR3 sequence is 12 residues long. The V and J ends lost 10 bases and 2 bases respectively, with 9 bases between them. The CDR3 is CATRQGNQPQHF. Written as DNA, the CDR3 is TGTGCCACTAGACAGGGCAATCAGCCCCAGCATTTT.

The chain has TRBV18 and TRBJ1-3; TRBD1 matches at 10 bases. The CDR3 covers 16 residues. Germline CDR1 and CDR2: KGHSH and LQKENI. The V segment lost 2 bases and the J segment 2 bases; nucleotides outside the gene matches: 3. CDR3 nucleotide sequence: TGTGCCAGCTCACCAACCGGGACAGGGGCTGGAAACACCATATATTTT. The encoded protein is CASSPTGTGAGNTIYF.

The V call is TRBV28, the J call TRBJ2-7; TRBD2 aligns across 11 bases. J gave up 2 bases and V 3 bases, and 3 bases lay outside the gene matches. This CDR3 region has 15 residues. Germline assignment: CDR1 MDHEN and CDR2 SYDVKM. DNA of the CDR3: TGTGCCAGCAGTTTTACTAGCGGGAGTACCTACGAGCAGTACTTC. It encodes CASSFTSGSTYEQYF.

The chain combines TRBV5-1 with TRBJ1-4, with 8 bases lining up with TRBD1. Germline V gene data show CDR1 as SGHRS and CDR2 as YFSETQ. This CDR3 has 15 amino acids. V lost 1 base to trimming and J lost 3 bases; unmatched junction nucleotides: 2. The CDR3 loop reads CASSLRTGSNEKLFF. CDR3 DNA sequence: TGCGCCAGCAGCTTGAGGACAGGGTCTAATGAAAAACTGTTTTTT.

CDR3 in DNA: TGTGCCAGCAGCTTAGCTTGGGGGACAGGTAACTACGAGCAGTACTTC. Protein product: CASSLAWGTGNYEQYF. The V gene is TRBV7-9, the J gene TRBJ2-7, with 8 positions matching TRBD1. Germline CDR1 and CDR2: SEHNR and FQNEAQ (reference sequence). Germline trimming cut 0 bases from V and 3 bases from J; bases unmatched to any gene: 7. The CDR3 sequence is 16 residues long. The variable domain in full, completed from reference TRBV7-9 and TRBJ2-7, reads DTGVSQNPRHKITKRGQNVTFRCDPISEHNRLYWYRQTLGQGPEFLTYFQNEAQLEKSRLLSDRFSAERPKGSFSTLEIQRTEQGDSAMYLCASSLAWGTGNYEQYFGPGTRLTVT.